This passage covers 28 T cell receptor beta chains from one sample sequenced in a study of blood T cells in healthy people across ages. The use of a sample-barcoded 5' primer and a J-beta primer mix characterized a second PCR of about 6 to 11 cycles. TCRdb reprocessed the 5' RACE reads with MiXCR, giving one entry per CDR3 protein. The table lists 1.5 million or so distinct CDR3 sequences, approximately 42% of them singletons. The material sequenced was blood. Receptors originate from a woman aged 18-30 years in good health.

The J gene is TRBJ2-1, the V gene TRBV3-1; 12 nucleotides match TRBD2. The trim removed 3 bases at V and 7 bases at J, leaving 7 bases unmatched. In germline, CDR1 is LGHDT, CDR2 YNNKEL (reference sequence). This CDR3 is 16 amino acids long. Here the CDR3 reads CASSQVTSGGPNEQFF. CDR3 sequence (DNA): TGTGCCAGCAGCCAGGTTACTAGCGGGGGGCCTAATGAGCAGTTCTTC.

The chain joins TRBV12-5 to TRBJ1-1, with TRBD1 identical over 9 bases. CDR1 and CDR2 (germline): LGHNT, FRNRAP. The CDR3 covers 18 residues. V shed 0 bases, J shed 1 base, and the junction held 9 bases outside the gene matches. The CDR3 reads CASGLVLGTGRENTEAFF. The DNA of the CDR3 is TGTGCTAGTGGTTTGGTATTAGGGACAGGGAGGGAGAACACTGAAGCTTTCTTT. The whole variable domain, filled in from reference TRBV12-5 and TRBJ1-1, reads DARVTQTPRHKVTEMGQEVTMRCQPILGHNTVFWYRQTMMQGLELLAYFRNRAPLDDSGMPKDRFSAEMPDATLATLKIQPSEPRDSAVYFCASGLVLGTGRENTEAFFGQGTRLTVV.

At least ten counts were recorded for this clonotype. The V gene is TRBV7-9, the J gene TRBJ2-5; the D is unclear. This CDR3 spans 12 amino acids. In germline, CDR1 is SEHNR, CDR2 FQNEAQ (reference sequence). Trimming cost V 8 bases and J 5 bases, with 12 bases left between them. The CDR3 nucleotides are TGTGCCAGCCAGACGCTAGGCGAGACCCAGTACTTC. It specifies CASQTLGETQYF.

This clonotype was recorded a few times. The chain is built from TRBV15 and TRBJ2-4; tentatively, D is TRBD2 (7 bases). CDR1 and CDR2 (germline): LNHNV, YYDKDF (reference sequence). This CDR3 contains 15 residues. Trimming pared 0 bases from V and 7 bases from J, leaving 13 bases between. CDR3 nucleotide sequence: TGTGCCACCAGCAGAGATATGGGGGGGGCGAACATTCAGTACTTC. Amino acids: CATSRDMGGANIQYF.

CDR3 nucleotide sequence: TGTGCCAGCAGCGTGGACAGGGTCGAGACCCAGTACTTC. It specifies CASSVDRVETQYF. The chain links TRBV11-2 to TRBJ2-5, with 8 positions matching TRBD1. This CDR3 has 13 residues. V shed 5 bases and J 5 bases; nucleotides not matched to a gene: 4. The germline V gene encodes CDR1 SGHAT and CDR2 FQNNGV.

DNA of the CDR3: TGCAGTGCTAGTTGGGCAGGGGCGGCTGAAGCTTTCTTT. This encodes CSASWAGAAEAFF. The chain carries TRBV20-1 and TRBJ1-1; a weak D match, TRBD1 (6 bases). V was shortened by 3 bases and J by 6 bases, with 14 bases between the two germline ends. CDR1 and CDR2 from the germline V gene are DFQATT and SNEGSKA (reference sequence). The CDR3 runs 13 residues.

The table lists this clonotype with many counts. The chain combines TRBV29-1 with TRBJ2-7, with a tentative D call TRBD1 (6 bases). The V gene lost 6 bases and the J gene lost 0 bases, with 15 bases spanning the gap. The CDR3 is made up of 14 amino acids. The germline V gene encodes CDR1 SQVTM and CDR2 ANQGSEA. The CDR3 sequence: CSVGGTGSSYEQYF. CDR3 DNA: TGCAGCGTGGGCGGCACAGGGAGCTCCTACGAGCAGTACTTC.

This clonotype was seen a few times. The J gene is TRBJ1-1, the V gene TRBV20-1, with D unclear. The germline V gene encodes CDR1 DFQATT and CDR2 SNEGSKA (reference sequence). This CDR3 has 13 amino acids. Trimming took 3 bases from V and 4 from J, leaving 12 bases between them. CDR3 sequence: CSARGRSGTEAFF. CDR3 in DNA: TGCAGTGCTAGGGGTCGATCTGGCACTGAAGCTTTCTTT.

The CDR3 sequence is CASSPTQGAGTDTQYF. CDR3 bases: TGTGCCAGCAGCCCCACCCAGGGGGCTGGCACAGATACGCAGTATTTT. The genes are TRBV11-3 and TRBJ2-3, with 8 bases that match TRBD1. There are 16 residues in the CDR3. The germline CDR1 and CDR2 sequences are SGHNT and YENEEA. V gave up 5 bases and J gave up 1 base; unmatched junction bases: 8.

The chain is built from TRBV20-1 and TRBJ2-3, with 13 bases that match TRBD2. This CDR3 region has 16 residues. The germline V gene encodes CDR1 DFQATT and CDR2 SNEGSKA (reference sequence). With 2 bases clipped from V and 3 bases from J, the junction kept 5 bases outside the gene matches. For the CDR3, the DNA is TGCAGTGCTAGACGTCGGGGACTAGCGGGAACAGATACGCAGTATTTT. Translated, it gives CSARRRGLAGTDTQYF.

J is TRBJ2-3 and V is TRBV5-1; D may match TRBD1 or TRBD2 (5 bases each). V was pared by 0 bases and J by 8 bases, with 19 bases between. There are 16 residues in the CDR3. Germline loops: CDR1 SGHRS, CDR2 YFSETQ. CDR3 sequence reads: CASSLVMGERGVTQYF. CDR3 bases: TGCGCCAGCAGCTTGGTTATGGGGGAGAGGGGAGTTACGCAGTATTTT.

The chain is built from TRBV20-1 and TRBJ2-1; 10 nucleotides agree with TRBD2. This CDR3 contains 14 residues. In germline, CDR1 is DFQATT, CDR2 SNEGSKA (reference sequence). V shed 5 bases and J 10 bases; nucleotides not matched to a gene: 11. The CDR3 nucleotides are TGCAGTGCTGTCCAATTACTAGCGGGATGGGAGCAGTTCTTC. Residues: CSAVQLLAGWEQFF.

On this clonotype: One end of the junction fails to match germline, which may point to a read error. The CDR3 sequence: CARSPRPEATNEKLFF. CDR3 bases: TGTGCCCGCAGCCCCCGGCCTGAGGCAACTAATGAAAAACTGTTTTTT. The gene calls are TRBV7-6 and TRBJ1-4; D ambiguous. CDR3 length equals 16 residues. CDR1 is SGHVS, CDR2 FNYEAQ, per germline.

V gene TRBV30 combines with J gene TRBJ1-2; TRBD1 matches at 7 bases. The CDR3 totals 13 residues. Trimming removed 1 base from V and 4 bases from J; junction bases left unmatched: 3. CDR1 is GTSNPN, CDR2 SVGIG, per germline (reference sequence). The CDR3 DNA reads TGTGCCTGGAGTGGGACAGGAGCCTATGGCTACACCTTC. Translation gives CAWSGTGAYGYTF.

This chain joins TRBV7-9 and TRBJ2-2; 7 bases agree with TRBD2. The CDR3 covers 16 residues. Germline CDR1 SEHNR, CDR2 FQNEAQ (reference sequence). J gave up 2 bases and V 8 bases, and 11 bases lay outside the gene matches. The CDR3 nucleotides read TGTGCCAGCCCATCTTTCGCGGGACTAAACACCGGGGAGCTGTTTTTT. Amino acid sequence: CASPSFAGLNTGELFF.

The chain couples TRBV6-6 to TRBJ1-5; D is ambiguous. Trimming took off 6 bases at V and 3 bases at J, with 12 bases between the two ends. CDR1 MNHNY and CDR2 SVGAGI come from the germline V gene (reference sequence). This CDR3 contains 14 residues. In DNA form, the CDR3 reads TGTGCCAGCAGGGACGGGCCGGTCAATCAGCCCCAGCATTTT. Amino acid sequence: CASRDGPVNQPQHF.

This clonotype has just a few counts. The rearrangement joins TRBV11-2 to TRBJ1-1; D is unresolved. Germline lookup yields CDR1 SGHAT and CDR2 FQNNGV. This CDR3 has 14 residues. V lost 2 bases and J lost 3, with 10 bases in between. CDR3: CASSLRSGDTEAFF. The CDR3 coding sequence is TGTGCCAGCAGCTTACGAAGCGGGGACACTGAAGCTTTCTTT.

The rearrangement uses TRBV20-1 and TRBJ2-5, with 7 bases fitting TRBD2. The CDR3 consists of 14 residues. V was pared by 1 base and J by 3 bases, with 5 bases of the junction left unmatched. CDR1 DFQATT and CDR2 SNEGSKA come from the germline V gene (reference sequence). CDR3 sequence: CSARVPSGKETQYF. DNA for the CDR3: TGCAGTGCTAGAGTGCCTAGCGGAAAAGAGACCCAGTACTTC.

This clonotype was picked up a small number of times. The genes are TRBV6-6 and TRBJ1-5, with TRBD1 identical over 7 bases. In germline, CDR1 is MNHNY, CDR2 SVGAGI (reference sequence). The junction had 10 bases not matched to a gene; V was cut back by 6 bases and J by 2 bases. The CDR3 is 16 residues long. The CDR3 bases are TGTGCCAGCAGCCTATCAGGGACAGTAGGCAATCAGCCCCAGCATTTT. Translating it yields CASSLSGTVGNQPQHF.

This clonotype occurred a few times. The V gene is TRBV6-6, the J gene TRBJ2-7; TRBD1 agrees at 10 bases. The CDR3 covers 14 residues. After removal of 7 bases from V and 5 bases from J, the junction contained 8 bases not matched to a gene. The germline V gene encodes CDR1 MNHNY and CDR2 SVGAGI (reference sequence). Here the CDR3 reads CASTNRQGANEQYF. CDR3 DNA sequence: TGTGCCAGCACCAACCGACAGGGGGCCAACGAGCAGTACTTC.

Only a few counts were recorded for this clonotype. Here the CDR3 reads CASSVTTQVGKNIQYF. The DNA of the CDR3 is TGCGCCAGCAGCGTAACTACTCAGGTCGGCAAAAACATTCAGTACTTC. The rearrangement uses TRBV5-1 and TRBJ2-4; D unclear. Trimming left V 4 bases short and J 3 bases short, with 17 bases between. CDR1 and CDR2 from the germline V gene are SGHRS and YFSETQ. The CDR3 spans 16 residues.

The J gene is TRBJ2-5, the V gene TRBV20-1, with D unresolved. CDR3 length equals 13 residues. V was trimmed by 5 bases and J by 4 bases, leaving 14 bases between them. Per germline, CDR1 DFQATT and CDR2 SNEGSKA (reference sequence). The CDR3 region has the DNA TGCAGTGCTGGAGTAGGTCAACGAGAGACCCAGTACTTC. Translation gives CSAGVGQRETQYF.

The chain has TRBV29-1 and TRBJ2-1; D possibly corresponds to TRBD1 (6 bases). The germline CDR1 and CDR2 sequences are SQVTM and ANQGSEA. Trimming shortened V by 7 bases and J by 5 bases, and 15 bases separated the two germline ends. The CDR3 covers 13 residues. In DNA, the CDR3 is TGCAGCGGGGCGAGGACAGCAAACAATGAGCAGTTCTTC. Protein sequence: CSGARTANNEQFF.

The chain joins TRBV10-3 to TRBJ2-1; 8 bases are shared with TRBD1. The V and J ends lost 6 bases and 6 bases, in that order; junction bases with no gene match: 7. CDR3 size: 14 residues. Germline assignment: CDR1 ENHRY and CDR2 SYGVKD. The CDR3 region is CAIRNSTGGNEQFF. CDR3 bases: TGTGCCATCAGGAACTCCACAGGGGGCAATGAGCAGTTCTTC.

CDR3 in DNA: TGTGCCAGCAGTCTCCCAGGGCAGCCAGAAGCTTTCTTT. Its translation is CASSLPGQPEAFF. V gene TRBV6-6 combines with J gene TRBJ1-1; possible D gene TRBD1, 5 bases. The V and J ends lost 5 bases and 8 bases respectively, with 15 bases between them. In germline, CDR1 is MNHNY, CDR2 SVGAGI (reference sequence). The CDR3 is 13 residues long.

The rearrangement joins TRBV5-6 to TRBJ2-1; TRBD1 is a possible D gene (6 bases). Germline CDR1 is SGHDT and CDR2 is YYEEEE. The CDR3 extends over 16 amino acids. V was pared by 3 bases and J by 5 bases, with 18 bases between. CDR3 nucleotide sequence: TGTGCCAGCAGCTGGTGGACAGTTCCCGGTGACAATGAGCAGTTCTTC. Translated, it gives CASSWWTVPGDNEQFF.

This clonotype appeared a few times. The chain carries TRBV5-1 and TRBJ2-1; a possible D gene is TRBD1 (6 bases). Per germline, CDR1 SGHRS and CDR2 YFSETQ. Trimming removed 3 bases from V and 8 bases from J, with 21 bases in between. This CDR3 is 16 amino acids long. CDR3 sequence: CASSSTGTPPLHEQFF. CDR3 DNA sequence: TGCGCCAGCAGCTCGACCGGGACACCCCCTTTGCATGAGCAGTTCTTC. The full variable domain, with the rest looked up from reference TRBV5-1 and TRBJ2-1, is KAGVTQTPRYLIKTRGQQVTLSCSPISGHRSVSWYQQTPGQGLQFLFEYFSETQRNKGNFPGRFSGRQFSNSRSEMNVSTLELGDSALYLCASSSTGTPPLHEQFFGPGTRLTVL.

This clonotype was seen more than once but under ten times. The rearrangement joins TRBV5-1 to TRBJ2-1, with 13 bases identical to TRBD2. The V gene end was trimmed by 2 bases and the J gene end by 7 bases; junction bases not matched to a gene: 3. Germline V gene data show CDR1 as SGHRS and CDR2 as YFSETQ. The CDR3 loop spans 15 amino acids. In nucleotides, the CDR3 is TGCGCCAGCAGCTTTTGGACTAGCGGGAGTAATGAGCAGTTCTTC. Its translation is CASSFWTSGSNEQFF.